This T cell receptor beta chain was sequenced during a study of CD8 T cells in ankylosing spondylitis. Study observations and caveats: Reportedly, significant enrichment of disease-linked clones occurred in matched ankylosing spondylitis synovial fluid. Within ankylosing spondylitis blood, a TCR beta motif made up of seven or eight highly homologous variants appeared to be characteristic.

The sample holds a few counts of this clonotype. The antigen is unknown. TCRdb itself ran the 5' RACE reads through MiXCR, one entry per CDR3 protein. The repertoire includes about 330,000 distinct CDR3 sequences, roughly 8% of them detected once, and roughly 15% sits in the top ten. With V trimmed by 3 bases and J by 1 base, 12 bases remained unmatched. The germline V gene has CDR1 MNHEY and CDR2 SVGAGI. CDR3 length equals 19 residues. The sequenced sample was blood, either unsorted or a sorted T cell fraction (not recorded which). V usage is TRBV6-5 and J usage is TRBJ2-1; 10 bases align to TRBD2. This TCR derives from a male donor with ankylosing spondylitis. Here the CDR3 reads CASSYAYSGRALSYNEQFF. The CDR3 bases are TGTGCCAGCAGTTATGCCTACAGCGGGAGGGCCTTGTCCTACAATGAGCAGTTCTTC.